A single sample gave rise to the 26 T cell receptor beta chains below, sequenced in a study of blood T cell repertoires in COVID-19. Clones were read by immunoSEQ multiplex PCR, and TCRdb kept only the in-frame ones, dropping some. The sample lists more than 150,000 clones, roughly 86% occurring once. Input material: peripheral blood. These TCRs come from a man aged 40-50 years with active or convalescent COVID-19.

The gene calls are TRBV6-2 or TRBV6-3 and TRBJ2-1, with D possibly being TRBD2 (5 bases). This CDR3 spans 16 amino acids. The germline gives CDR1 MNHEY, CDR2 SVGEGT. V lost 4 bases and J 0 bases, leaving 13 bases between the germline ends. Here the CDR3 reads CASSLPRTGSYNEQFF. The CDR3 nucleotides are TGTGCCAGCAGTTTACCCCGGACTGGCTCCTACAATGAGCAGTTCTTC.

The chain links TRBV6-5 to TRBJ1-2; D is perhaps TRBD1 (6 bases). V gave up 2 bases and J gave up 4 bases, with 17 bases separating them. The CDR3 length is 16 residues. Germline values: CDR1 MNHEY, CDR2 SVGAGI. CDR3 bases: TGTGCCAGCAGTTACGCAGGACAGCTTCGCCCCTATGGCTACACCTTC. This encodes CASSYAGQLRPYGYTF.

V usage is TRBV25-1 and J usage is TRBJ2-1, with D possibly TRBD1 on 6 matching bases. This CDR3 spans 13 amino acids. V lost 9 bases and J lost 1, with 10 bases in between. The germline CDR1 and CDR2 sequences are MGHDK and SYGVNS. The CDR3 region has the DNA TGTGCCAGGGACAGCGCGTCCTACAATGAGCAGTTCTTC. It encodes CARDSASYNEQFF.

The CDR3 DNA sequence: TGTGCCAGCAGAACTTTGACAGGGAGGTACAATGAGCAGTTCTTC. Translating gives CASRTLTGRYNEQFF. The V and J genes are TRBV6-5 and TRBJ2-1; TRBD1 might be the D (7 bases). The V and J ends lost 6 bases and 4 bases respectively, with 16 bases between them. This CDR3 region has 15 residues. The germline V gene has CDR1 MNHEY and CDR2 SVGAGI.

This CDR3 is CASTFRDRVSQETQYF. CDR3 in DNA: TGTGCCAGCACGTTTCGGGACAGAGTATCCCAAGAGACCCAGTACTTC. V is TRBV2 and J is TRBJ2-5, with 7 positions matching TRBD1. Germline trimming cut 7 bases from V and 1 base from J; bases unmatched to any gene: 12. The CDR3 has 16 amino acids. In germline, CDR1 is SNHLY, CDR2 FYNNEI.

V and J are TRBV5-4 and TRBJ1-2; D unclear. Trimming removed 2 bases at V and 8 bases at J, with 13 bases between. The length of the CDR3 is 13 residues. The germline gives CDR1 SGHNT, CDR2 YYREEE (reference sequence). The CDR3 loop is CASSFRGGSGYTF. In DNA form, the CDR3 reads TGTGCCAGCAGCTTTAGAGGTGGAAGCGGCTACACCTTC.

This rearrangement joins TRBV27 to TRBJ1-3; 7 nucleotides match TRBD1. V trimming: 2 bases; J trimming: 0 bases; junction bases outside the gene matches: 1. The CDR3 has 15 residues. Per germline, CDR1 MNHEY and CDR2 SMNVEV (reference sequence). The CDR3 bases are TGTGCCAGCAGTTTACAGGGGGTCTCTGGAAACACCATATATTTT. It is translated as CASSLQGVSGNTIYF.

As concerns this clone: The junction does not match germline at one end; this may be a read error. The rearrangement links TRBV11-3 to TRBJ1-2, with D perhaps TRBD1 (6 bases). The germline V gene has CDR1 SGHNT and CDR2 YENEEA. The CDR3 runs to 11 residues. Here the CDR3 DNA reads TGTGCCAGCAGCTCTTCCGGGACACCGGTCTTC. Its translation is CASSSSGTPVF. The complete variable domain, with remaining parts taken from reference TRBV11-3 and TRBJ1-2, reads EAGVVQSPRYKIIEKKQPVAFWCNPISGHNTLYWYLQNLGQGPELLIRYENEEAVDDSQLPKDRFSAERLKGVDSTLKIQPAELGDSAVYLCASSSSGTPVFGSGTRLTVV.

The chain couples TRBV6-1 to TRBJ1-1, with D unclear. CDR1 and CDR2 (germline): MNHNS, SASEGT. This CDR3 spans 14 amino acids. The germline V and J ends were trimmed by 1 base and 4 bases, with 10 bases remaining between them. The CDR3 bases are TGTGCCAGCAGTGAAGATCCGGGGAGCACTGAAGCTTTCTTT. This sequence encodes CASSEDPGSTEAFF.

This sequence joins TRBV5-1 and TRBJ1-2, with TRBD1 matching 8 bases. This CDR3 region has 15 residues. Germline V lookup: CDR1 SGHRS, CDR2 YFSETQ. Losses at the gene ends were 4 bases for V and 5 bases for J; bases not matched to a gene: 10. This CDR3 reads CASSILPGGTYGYTF. In DNA, the CDR3 is TGCGCCAGCAGCATACTCCCAGGGGGCACATATGGCTACACCTTC.

The chain is built from TRBV15 and TRBJ2-2, with D perhaps TRBD1 (6 bases). The V gene lost 2 bases and the J gene lost 3 bases, with 19 bases spanning the gap. The CDR3 totals 18 residues. Germline loops: CDR1 LNHNV, CDR2 YYDKDF (reference sequence). As DNA, the CDR3 is TGTGCCACCAGCAGATTTGGGGGCAGGACGGGGCACACCGGGGAGCTGTTTTTT. This translates into CATSRFGGRTGHTGELFF. Full variable domain (rest looked up from reference TRBV15 and TRBJ2-2): DAMVIQNPRYQVTQFGKPVTLSCSQTLNHNVMYWYQQKSSQAPKLLFHYYDKDFNNEADTPDNFQSRRPNTSFCFLDIRSPGLGDTAMYLCATSRFGGRTGHTGELFFGEGSRLTVL.

The chain combines TRBV7-9 with TRBJ1-1; D is undetermined. Germline CDR1 SEHNR, CDR2 FQNEAQ (reference sequence). V lost 1 base, J lost 1 base, and 22 bases lay in between. This CDR3 is 19 amino acids long. This chain's CDR3 is CASSLGPMGIEGGNTEAFF. The CDR3 bases are TGTGCCAGCAGCTTAGGGCCCATGGGCATAGAGGGAGGGAACACTGAAGCTTTCTTT.

In its sample, this clone was seen once. The genes are TRBV12-3 or TRBV12-4 and TRBJ2-3, with D uncertain. CDR3 length equals 12 residues. Deletions cut 1 base from V and 8 bases from J, with 7 bases between. CDR3 coding DNA: TGTGCCAGCAGTTTAGGGGCTGGTACGCAGTATTTT. Its protein product is CASSLGAGTQYF.

This clone was found a few times. CDR3 in DNA: TGTGCCAGCAGCTTATTTGCCGGCCCAGGGAACACCGGGGAGCTGTTTTTT. This gives the protein CASSLFAGPGNTGELFF. The chain employs TRBV11-2 and TRBJ2-2; D is ambiguous. CDR1 and CDR2 from the germline V gene are SGHAT and FQNNGV. Trimming removed 2 bases from V and 1 base from J, with 14 bases in between. The CDR3 is 17 amino acids.

The rearrangement uses TRBV27 and TRBJ2-2, with D tentatively TRBD2 (6 bases). The V gene's germline CDR1 is MNHEY and CDR2 SMNVEV (reference sequence). Trimming removed 0 bases from V and 7 bases from J, with 12 bases in between. The length of the CDR3 is 15 residues. The CDR3 region has the DNA TGTGCCAGCAGTTTATCGGGGGGAATCGGCGGGGAGCTGTTTTTT. Protein sequence: CASSLSGGIGGELFF.

V and J are TRBV10-2 and TRBJ2-7; D uncertain. This CDR3 has 14 residues. In germline, CDR1 is WSHSY, CDR2 SAAADI. The V end lost 2 bases, the J end lost 2 bases, and 10 bases lay between the germline ends. The DNA for the CDR3 is TGCGCCAGCAGTGAGCCGACTGCGGCCTACGAGCAGTACTTC. Translation: CASSEPTAAYEQYF.

The rearrangement uses TRBV4-3 and TRBJ2-2; perhaps TRBD1 as D (6 bases). Germline CDR1 reads LGHNA; CDR2 reads YSLEER. This CDR3 has 16 amino acids. V gave up 2 bases and J gave up 5 bases, with 15 bases separating them. The CDR3 here is CASSQLTPQGTGELFF. The CDR3 bases are TGCGCCAGCAGCCAACTCACTCCTCAGGGGACCGGGGAGCTGTTTTTT.

The V and J genes are TRBV7-2 and TRBJ2-1; tentative D call: TRBD2 (5 bases). CDR1 SGHTA and CDR2 FQGNSA come from the germline V gene. Trimming removed 1 base at V and 9 bases at J, with 10 bases between. The CDR3 has 13 amino acids. DNA for the CDR3: TGTGCCAGCAGCTTAGTGAAAAGCGGTGAGCAGTTCTTC. Translated: CASSLVKSGEQFF.

The chain couples TRBV7-9 to TRBJ1-5; TRBD1 might be the D (5 bases). The CDR3 is 17 residues long. The germline V gene has CDR1 SEHNR and CDR2 FQNEAQ (reference sequence). V lost 0 bases and J 0 bases, leaving 12 bases between the germline ends. The CDR3 is CASSLAFPTASNQPQHF. The CDR3 coding sequence is TGTGCCAGCAGCTTAGCTTTCCCGACAGCTAGCAATCAGCCCCAGCATTTT.

This chain connects TRBV6-5 to TRBJ1-2, with 7 bases matching TRBD1. V lost 4 bases, J lost 4 bases, and 9 bases stayed unmatched. Germline CDR1 reads MNHEY; CDR2 reads SVGAGI. The CDR3 sequence is 15 residues long. This CDR3 reads CASSLEETGVYGYTF. The CDR3 DNA reads as TGTGCCAGCAGTTTAGAGGAAACAGGGGTCTATGGCTACACCTTC.

V is TRBV6-5 and J is TRBJ2-7; 8 nucleotides match TRBD1. CDR1 is MNHEY, CDR2 SVGAGI, per germline. CDR3 length: 13 residues. Trimming took 6 bases from V and 8 from J; bases not matched to a gene: 9. The CDR3 reads CASSRGTGQKQYF. The CDR3, as DNA: TGTGCCAGCAGCCGAGGGACAGGCCAAAAGCAGTACTTC.

The chain recombines TRBV5-1 with TRBJ2-3; D is undetermined. The CDR3 is 13 amino acids. V was trimmed by 0 bases and J by 6 bases, leaving 8 bases between them. The germline CDR1 and CDR2 sequences are SGHRS and YFSETQ. In nucleotides, the CDR3 is TGCGCCAGCAGCTTGGGCCTAGAGGATACGCAGTATTTT. Translating gives CASSLGLEDTQYF.

This clone was counted once. The rearrangement uses TRBV9 and TRBJ2-1, with D possibly matching TRBD2 (7 bases). The CDR3 covers 14 residues. The V gene lost 7 bases and the J gene lost 4 bases, with 15 bases spanning the gap. Germline V lookup: CDR1 SGDLS, CDR2 YYNGEE. CDR3: CASGGGGAYNEQFF. CDR3 sequence (DNA): TGTGCCAGCGGAGGAGGGGGGGCATACAATGAGCAGTTCTTC.

The gene calls are TRBV18 and TRBJ2-1; 10 bases agree with TRBD1. Germline CDR1 and CDR2: KGHSH and LQKENI. This CDR3 spans 15 amino acids. The ends lost 5 bases at V and 9 bases at J; junction bases unmatched: 10. CDR3 in DNA: TGTGCCAGCTCAACGGGACAGGGGTCACTGGGTGAGCAGTTCTTC. Translation gives CASSTGQGSLGEQFF.

V and J are TRBV11-2 and TRBJ2-1; perhaps TRBD2 as D (7 bases). The germline V and J ends were trimmed by 5 bases and 7 bases, with 21 bases remaining between them. Germline values: CDR1 SGHAT, CDR2 FQNNGV. CDR3 length: 16 residues. The CDR3 sequence: CASSPTSWRGPNEQFF. The CDR3 DNA reads as TGTGCCAGCAGCCCAACGAGTTGGCGGGGGCCTAATGAGCAGTTCTTC.

The V call is TRBV6-5, the J call TRBJ1-3, with 10 positions matching TRBD1. Trimming at V came to 4 bases and at J to 2 bases, leaving 2 bases not matched to a gene. Germline assignment: CDR1 MNHEY and CDR2 SVGAGI. The CDR3 is 15 residues long. DNA for the CDR3: TGTGCCAGCAGTTCCGGACAGGGGGCTGGAAACACCATATATTTT. It encodes CASSSGQGAGNTIYF.